This TCR beta chain was documented in a study of shared clonotypes between healthy human individuals. CD45RA+ naive and CD45RA-negative memory subsets were separated from CD4+ cells. CDR1 and CDR2 from the germline V gene are MDHEN and SYDVKM. The CDR3 consists of 11 residues. V was shortened by 6 bases and J by 6 bases, with 5 bases between the two germline ends. Study results and caveats: Shared clonotypes across all four donors exceeded non-shared ones in generation probability. For naive CD4 cells, around 5.1% of clonotypes were shared across four donors.

As concerns this clone: The antigen is undetermined. Other DNA sequences in the sample encode the same CDR3.

Original processing methods: Filtering differed since immunoSEQ provided only junctions, with no quality scores. Some clones are missing from TCRdb's copy, which holds only in-frame ones; the method was immunoSEQ multiplex PCR. That table supplies the V and J calls and clone size; D and trimming were determined from the DNA. Among more than 2 million clones listed, approximately 95% were seen once. The sequence derives from a man aged 18 to 35 in good health. V usage is TRBV28 and J usage is TRBJ2-2; D ambiguous. Sequenced input: naive CD4+ T cells sorted from blood. This sample's subset: CD45RA+ positively selected. For the CDR3, the DNA is TGTGCCAGCAGCTCCCCCGGGGAGCTGTTTTTT. Translation gives CASSSPGELFF.